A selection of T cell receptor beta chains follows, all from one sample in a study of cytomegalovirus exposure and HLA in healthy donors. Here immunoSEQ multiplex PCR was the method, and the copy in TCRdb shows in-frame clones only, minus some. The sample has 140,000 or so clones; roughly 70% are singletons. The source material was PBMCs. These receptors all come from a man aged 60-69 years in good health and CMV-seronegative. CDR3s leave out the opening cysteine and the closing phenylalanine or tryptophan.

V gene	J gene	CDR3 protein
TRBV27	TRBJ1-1	ASSSRDRGRTEAF
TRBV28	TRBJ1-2	ASSSGPYT
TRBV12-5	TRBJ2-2	ASGLGDWTGELF
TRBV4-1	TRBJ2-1	ASSQGLSGSYENEQF
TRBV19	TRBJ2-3	ASSTTSGRAGSTDTQY
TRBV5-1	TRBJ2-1	ASSLAGGTYNEQF
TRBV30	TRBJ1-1	AWSVPPGGTEAF
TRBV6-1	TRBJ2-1	ASSETLQVRQF
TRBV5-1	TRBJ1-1	ASSYTPGQGTEAF
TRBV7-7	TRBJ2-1	ASSLAVWHEQF
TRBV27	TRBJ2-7	ASSILTAGGEQY
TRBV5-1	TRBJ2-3	ASSGQGLTDTQY
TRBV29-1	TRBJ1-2	SVGGGENGYT
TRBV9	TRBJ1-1	ASSVTGIAEAF
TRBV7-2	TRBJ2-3	ASRSGRDPDTQY
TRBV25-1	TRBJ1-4	ASSIDRGEGKLF
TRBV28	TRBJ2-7	ASTPPGTGSMEQY
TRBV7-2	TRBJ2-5	ASSWGGQGKETQY
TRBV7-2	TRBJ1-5	ASSPWGTGVDQPQH
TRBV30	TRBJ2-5	AWSGGSRETQY
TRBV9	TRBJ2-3	ASNVGTGGSTDTQY
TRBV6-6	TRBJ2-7	ASRPPRQTSYEQY
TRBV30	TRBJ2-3	AWTVGASGFTDTQY
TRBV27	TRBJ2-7	ASSLNGESGEQY
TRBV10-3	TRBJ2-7	AISGTGGAYEQY
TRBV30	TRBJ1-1	AWSIGLARAF
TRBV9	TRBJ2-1	ASSVRGAGAYNEQF
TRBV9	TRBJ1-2	ASSGDRGDYGYT
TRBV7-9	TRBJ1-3	ASSFSDRAGNTIY
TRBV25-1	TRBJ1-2	ASSAMAGDGYT
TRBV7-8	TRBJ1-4	ASSPRTGSNEKLF
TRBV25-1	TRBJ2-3	ASSQGLSTDTQY
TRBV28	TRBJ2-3	ASSYVEGRAGTDTQY
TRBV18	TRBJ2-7	ASSPSTGTSGSHEQY
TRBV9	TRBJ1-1	ASSVTRTASEAF
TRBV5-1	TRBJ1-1	ASSLGGEDTEAF
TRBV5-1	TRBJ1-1	ASSLGGQGGTEAF
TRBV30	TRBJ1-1	AWSVSRGGAEAF
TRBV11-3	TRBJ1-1	ASSLGGYDTEAF
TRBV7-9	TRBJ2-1	ASSLEPLGNEQF
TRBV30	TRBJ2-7	AWSVGGEQY
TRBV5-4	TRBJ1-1	ASTLDRIGTEAF
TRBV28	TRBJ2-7	ASNGPDEQY
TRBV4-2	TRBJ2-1	ASSQEASGRREQF
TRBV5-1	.	ASRRLAGYEQY
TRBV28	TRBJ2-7	ASSPGQLLAKQY
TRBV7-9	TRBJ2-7	ASSSPPRGHYEQY
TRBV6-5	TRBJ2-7	ASSAGQTWQH
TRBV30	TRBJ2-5	AWNGQGAQETQY
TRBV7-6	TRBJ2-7	ASSSPSGRASEQY
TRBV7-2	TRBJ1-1	ASSLSAGNTEAF
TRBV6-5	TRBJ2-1	ASSYLPSGSRNEQF
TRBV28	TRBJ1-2	ASTRDRNYGYT